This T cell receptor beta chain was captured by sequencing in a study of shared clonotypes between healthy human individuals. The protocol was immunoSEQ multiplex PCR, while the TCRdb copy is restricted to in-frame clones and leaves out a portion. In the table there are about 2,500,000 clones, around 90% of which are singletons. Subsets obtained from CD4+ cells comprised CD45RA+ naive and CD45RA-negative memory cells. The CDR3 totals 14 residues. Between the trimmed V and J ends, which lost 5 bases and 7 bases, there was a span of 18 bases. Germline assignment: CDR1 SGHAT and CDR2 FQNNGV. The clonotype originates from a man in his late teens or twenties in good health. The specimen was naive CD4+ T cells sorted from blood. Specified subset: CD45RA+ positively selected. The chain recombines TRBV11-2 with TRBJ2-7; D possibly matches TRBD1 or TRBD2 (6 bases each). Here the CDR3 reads CASSPRTAAGEQYF. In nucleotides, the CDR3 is TGTGCCAGCAGCCCCCGGACAGCGGCGGGGGAGCAGTACTTC.